What follows describes a single T cell receptor (beta chain). Antigen unknown. No DNA is shown, since the ends of the CDR3 on it are uncertain; the CDR3 is the one TCRdb lists. Though nominally healthy at sampling, donors likely had unrecorded immune exposures. The data were obtained in a study of cytomegalovirus exposure and HLA in healthy donors. Study-wide results and limits: Further analysis, carried out later, found HLA-associated TCR beta chains more clonally expanded than equally common other chains. V- and J-gene trimming of TCR beta was linked (in a later analysis) to a missense DCLRE1C variant. In terms of immune exposure information, only CMV serostatus was available.

13 Jbeta primers and 60 Vbeta primers were used for the PCR. Here immunoSEQ multiplex PCR was the method, and the copy in TCRdb shows in-frame clones only, minus some. Its table records 130,000 or so clones. The sequence was collected from a woman aged 40 to 50 in good health and CMV-seropositive. Sequencing was done on a sample of PBMCs.

CDR3 protein: CASSPWGSGNTIDF. The chain has TRBV5-4 and TRBJ1-3; the table's D call, TRBD1, has no DNA check behind it. Per the germline V gene, CDR1 is SGHNT and CDR2 is YYREEE (reference sequence). 14 amino acids form the CDR3, both terminal residues included.